The clone carrying this TCR beta chain was seen ten or more times. Its antigen is unidentified. The J segment lost 3 bases and the V segment lost 0 bases, leaving 5 bases of the junction unmatched. There are 17 residues in the CDR3. Germline CDR1 and CDR2: MGHRA and YSYEKL. These data come from a study of human T cells and chemical hapten exposure. Turning to the study itself: Small discrepancies in pooled library volume mainly accounted for the varying TCR yields per sample.

Extraction yielded total RNA from whole blood (unfractionated). The library attached unique molecular identifiers to individual cDNA molecules. In the source study's methods: Samples had a median of 95,638 TCRs, ranging roughly 20,000 to 690,600. TCRdb re-called the reads through MiXCR, storing one row per CDR3 protein. The V and J calls, along with clone size, are taken from TCRdb and not from the paper's own processing. The sample contains 120,000 or so distinct CDR3 sequences, more than 8.5% of which appear only once. Overall study results and limits: TCRs above 1 in 1000 frequency did not change with DPC sensitization.

The sequence was collected from a human donor in good health. Some clones in this sample may be carry-over from other donors' samples. This chain connects TRBV4-1 to TRBJ2-3, with 11 bases identical to TRBD2. Sequenced input: whole blood. DNA for the CDR3: TGCGCCAGCAGCCAAGATCCTAGCGGGGGGCTGACAGATACGCAGTATTTT. Translated: CASSQDPSGGLTDTQYF.